Presented here are 16 T cell receptor beta chains from one specimen sequenced in a study of response to subunit inactivated influenza vaccine. One entry per CDR3 protein results from TCRdb running MiXCR on the RT-PCR reads. The sample lists more than 450,000 distinct CDR3 sequences, about 11% seen once, with 8% to 13% in the top ten. The same data also contributed to another study, on T cells expressing NK-cell markers. That work contributes: UMIs accompanied the 5'RACE template switching by which TCR beta cDNA was made.

This sample comprised PBMCs from blood, obtained on the day of vaccination. These receptors originate from a man aged 50-59 years who received an inactivated influenza vaccine.

This clonotype was seen a handful of times. DNA of the CDR3: TGTGCCAGCAACAGGGGCGGCACCGGGGAGCTGTTTTTT. It is translated as CASNRGGTGELFF. This sequence joins TRBV6-1 and TRBJ2-2; TRBD1 agrees at 7 bases. V gave up 7 bases and J gave up 4 bases; unmatched junction bases: 3. The CDR3 runs 13 residues. CDR1 and CDR2 (germline): MNHNS, SASEGT.

The genes are TRBV11-1 and TRBJ1-4, with 11 bases lining up with TRBD1. The trim removed 4 bases at V and 1 base at J, leaving 8 bases unmatched. Germline-derived CDR1 and CDR2 are SGHAT and FQDESV (reference sequence). The CDR3 spans 18 residues. This CDR3 reads CASSSGTGGRQTNEKLFF. The CDR3 region has the DNA TGTGCCAGCAGCTCCGGGACAGGGGGACGGCAAACTAATGAAAAACTGTTTTTT. The full variable domain, rest sourced from reference TRBV11-1 and TRBJ1-4, is EAEVAQSPRYKITEKSQAVAFWCDPISGHATLYWYRQILGQGPELLVQFQDESVVDDSQLPKDRFSAERLKGVDSTLKIQPAELGDSAMYLCASSSGTGGRQTNEKLFFGSGTQLSVL.

This chain joins TRBV7-6 and TRBJ2-1; D is perhaps TRBD2 (6 bases). V lost 5 bases to trimming and J lost 3 bases, with 23 bases between them. Germline V gene sequence: CDR1 SGHVS, CDR2 FNYEAQ. The CDR3 contains 18 residues. This CDR3 reads CASSEIADRGQFYNEQFF. CDR3 nucleotides: TGTGCCAGCAGCGAAATAGCGGATAGGGGCCAGTTCTACAATGAGCAGTTCTTC.

This clonotype was recorded a few times. This sequence joins TRBV20-1 and TRBJ2-3; D is perhaps TRBD2 (6 bases). The V gene lost 3 bases and the J gene lost 0 bases, with 10 bases spanning the gap. CDR3 length equals 14 residues. Germline V lookup: CDR1 DFQATT, CDR2 SNEGSKA (reference sequence). CDR3 nucleotide sequence: TGCAGTGCTAGGGGTGGGAGGAGCACAGATACGCAGTATTTT. Residues: CSARGGRSTDTQYF.

This chain links TRBV6-5 with TRBJ2-3; D remains unclear. The CDR3 contains 12 residues. Germline CDR1 MNHEY, CDR2 SVGAGI. Trimming removed 6 bases from V and 2 bases from J, with 6 bases in between. CDR3 residues: CASRSHTDTQYF. Here the CDR3 DNA reads TGTGCCAGCAGATCGCACACAGATACGCAGTATTTT.

The rearrangement joins TRBV7-3 to TRBJ2-7; the D gene is possibly TRBD1 (6 bases). The CDR3 has 13 amino acids. V was clipped by 4 bases and J by 7 bases, with 14 bases between them. In germline, CDR1 is SGHTA, CDR2 FQGTGA. CDR3 in amino acids: CASSSNPGTEQYF. CDR3 sequence (DNA): TGTGCCAGCAGCTCGAACCCCGGGACAGAGCAGTACTTC.

This chain joins TRBV19 and TRBJ2-7, with D hard to call. This CDR3 comprises 13 residues. V lost 5 bases to trimming and J lost 0 bases, with 8 bases between them. The germline gives CDR1 LNHDA, CDR2 SQIVND (reference sequence). The CDR3 sequence is CASSATVSYEQYF. The CDR3 coding sequence is TGTGCCAGTAGTGCAACGGTCTCCTACGAGCAGTACTTC.

CDR3 DNA sequence: TGTGCCAGCAGCTTAGCGCTCTCGGTAGGGGCTGAAGCTTTCTTT. Protein: CASSLALSVGAEAFF. This chain connects TRBV7-2 to TRBJ1-1; D possibly corresponds to TRBD1 (5 bases). Germline V gene data show CDR1 as SGHTA and CDR2 as FQGNSA. Trimming removed 0 bases from V and 6 bases from J, with 14 bases in between. The length of the CDR3 is 15 residues.

This rearrangement joins TRBV2 to TRBJ2-3; TRBD1 or TRBD2 may be the D gene (5 bases each). Trimming left V 3 bases short and J 2 bases short, with 12 bases between. CDR1 is SNHLY, CDR2 FYNNEI, per germline. This CDR3 spans 15 amino acids. The CDR3 DNA follows: TGTGCCAGCAGTGACGAGGGGTGGGCCACAGATACGCAGTATTTT. Protein sequence: CASSDEGWATDTQYF.

Many counts were recorded for this clonotype. The chain carries TRBV5-1 and TRBJ1-1; D might be TRBD1 (5 bases). Germline lookup yields CDR1 SGHRS and CDR2 YFSETQ. The CDR3 is made up of 13 amino acids. Trimming shortened V by 4 bases and J by 6 bases, and 13 bases separated the two germline ends. The CDR3: CASSPRTLAEAFF. CDR3 bases: TGCGCCAGCAGCCCGAGGACATTGGCTGAAGCTTTCTTT.

This clonotype was detected only a few times. V and J are TRBV3-1 and TRBJ2-5; TRBD1 might be the D (6 bases). The V gene's germline CDR1 is LGHDT and CDR2 YNNKEL (reference sequence). With 2 bases removed from V and 0 bases from J, the gap between germline ends came to 10 bases. The CDR3 is made up of 15 amino acids. The CDR3 reads CASSQNTGYQETQYF. DNA for the CDR3: TGTGCCAGCAGCCAAAACACAGGGTACCAAGAGACCCAGTACTTC.

This clonotype was seen many times. The gene calls are TRBV6-2 or TRBV6-3 and TRBJ2-1; D is possibly TRBD1 (5 bases). CDR3 length equals 13 residues. Trimming shortened V by 2 bases and J by 8 bases, and 10 bases separated the two germline ends. The germline V gene encodes CDR1 MNHEY and CDR2 SVGEGT. The chain's CDR3 is CASSYPGSDEQFF. CDR3 bases: TGTGCCAGCAGTTACCCAGGGTCCGATGAGCAGTTCTTC.

This clonotype showed up just a few times. The chain employs TRBV6-2 or TRBV6-3 and TRBJ1-5; perhaps TRBD1 as D (5 bases). In germline, CDR1 is MNHEY, CDR2 SVGEGT. V was trimmed by 3 bases and J by 2 bases, leaving 17 bases between them. The CDR3 spans 17 residues. The CDR3 is CASSYLLGEGGNQPQHF. The CDR3 region has the DNA TGTGCCAGCAGTTATCTCCTTGGGGAAGGGGGCAATCAGCCCCAGCATTTT.

Many counts were recorded for this clonotype. The chain links TRBV4-2 to TRBJ1-1, with D maybe TRBD1 (5 bases). Germline V gene lookup returns CDR1 LGHNA and CDR2 YNFKEQ. The CDR3 runs 18 residues. Trimming removed 0 bases at V and 0 bases at J, with 17 bases between. This CDR3 reads CASSQEGQGGILNTEAFF. For the CDR3, the DNA is TGTGCCAGCAGCCAAGAAGGGCAGGGAGGGATCCTGAACACTGAAGCTTTCTTT.

This clonotype was seen a few times. CDR3 in amino acids: CASKEGGANTGELFF. In DNA, the CDR3 is TGTGCCTCCAAAGAGGGGGGTGCGAACACCGGGGAGCTGTTTTTT. The genes are TRBV30 and TRBJ2-2; D possibly uses TRBD1 or TRBD2 (6 bases each). The CDR3 is 15 residues long. The V gene's germline CDR1 is GTSNPN and CDR2 SVGIG (reference sequence). V lost 7 bases to trimming and J lost 0 bases, with 15 bases between them.

This chain links TRBV6-5 with TRBJ1-2; 7 nucleotides line up with TRBD1. CDR3 length: 14 amino acids. The germline V gene has CDR1 MNHEY and CDR2 SVGAGI. J lost 3 bases, V lost 2 bases, and 3 bases had no gene match. As DNA, the CDR3 is TGTGCCAGCAGTTACAGGCAGGGGGACTATGGCTACACCTTC. It encodes CASSYRQGDYGYTF.